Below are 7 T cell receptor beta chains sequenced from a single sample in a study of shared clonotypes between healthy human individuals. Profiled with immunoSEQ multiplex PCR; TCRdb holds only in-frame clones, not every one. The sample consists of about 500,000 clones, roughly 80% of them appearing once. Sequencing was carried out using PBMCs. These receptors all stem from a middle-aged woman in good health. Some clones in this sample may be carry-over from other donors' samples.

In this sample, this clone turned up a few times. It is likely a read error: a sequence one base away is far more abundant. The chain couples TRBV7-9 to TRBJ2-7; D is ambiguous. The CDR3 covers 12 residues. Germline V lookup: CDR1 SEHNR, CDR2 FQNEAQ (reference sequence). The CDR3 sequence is CASSFSAYGQYF. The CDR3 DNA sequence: TGTGCCAGCAGCTTTTCAGCCTACGGGCAGTACTTC.

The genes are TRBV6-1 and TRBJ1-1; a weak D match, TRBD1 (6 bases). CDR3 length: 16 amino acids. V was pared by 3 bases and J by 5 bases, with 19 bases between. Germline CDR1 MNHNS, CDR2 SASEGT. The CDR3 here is CASSDFDTGTSTEAFF. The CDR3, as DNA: TGTGCCAGCAGTGATTTCGACACAGGGACCTCAACTGAAGCTTTCTTT.

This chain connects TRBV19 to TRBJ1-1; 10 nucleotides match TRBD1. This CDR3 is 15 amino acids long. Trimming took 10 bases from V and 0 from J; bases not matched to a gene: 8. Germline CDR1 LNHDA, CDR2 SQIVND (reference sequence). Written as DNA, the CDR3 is TGTGCCACTAGGGGGACAGGGGTTCTGAACACTGAAGCTTTCTTT. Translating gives CATRGTGVLNTEAFF.

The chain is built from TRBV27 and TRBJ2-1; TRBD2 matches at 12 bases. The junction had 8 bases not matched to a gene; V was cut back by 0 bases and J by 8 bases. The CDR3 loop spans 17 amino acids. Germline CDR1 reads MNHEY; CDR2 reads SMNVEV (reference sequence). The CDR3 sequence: CASSLSSRTSGKYEQFF. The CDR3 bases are TGTGCCAGCAGTTTATCATCCCGGACTAGCGGGAAGTATGAGCAGTTCTTC.

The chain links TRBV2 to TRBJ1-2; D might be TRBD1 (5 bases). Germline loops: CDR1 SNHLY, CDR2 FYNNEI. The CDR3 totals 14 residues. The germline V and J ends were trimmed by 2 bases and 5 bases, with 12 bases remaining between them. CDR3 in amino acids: CASSESRTSYGYTF. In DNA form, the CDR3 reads TGTGCCAGCAGTGAAAGCCGGACAAGTTATGGCTACACCTTC.

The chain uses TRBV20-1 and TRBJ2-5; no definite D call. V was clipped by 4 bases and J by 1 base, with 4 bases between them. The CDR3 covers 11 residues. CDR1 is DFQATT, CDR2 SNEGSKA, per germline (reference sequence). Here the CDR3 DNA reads TGCAGTGCTAAACCCCAAGAGACCCAGTACTTC. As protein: CSAKPQETQYF.

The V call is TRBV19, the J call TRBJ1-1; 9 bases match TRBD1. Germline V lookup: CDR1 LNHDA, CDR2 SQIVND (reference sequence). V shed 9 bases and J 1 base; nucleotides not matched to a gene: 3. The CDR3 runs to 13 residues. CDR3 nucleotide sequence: TGTGCCAGCCGGACAGGGGCGAACACTGAAGCTTTCTTT. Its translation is CASRTGANTEAFF.